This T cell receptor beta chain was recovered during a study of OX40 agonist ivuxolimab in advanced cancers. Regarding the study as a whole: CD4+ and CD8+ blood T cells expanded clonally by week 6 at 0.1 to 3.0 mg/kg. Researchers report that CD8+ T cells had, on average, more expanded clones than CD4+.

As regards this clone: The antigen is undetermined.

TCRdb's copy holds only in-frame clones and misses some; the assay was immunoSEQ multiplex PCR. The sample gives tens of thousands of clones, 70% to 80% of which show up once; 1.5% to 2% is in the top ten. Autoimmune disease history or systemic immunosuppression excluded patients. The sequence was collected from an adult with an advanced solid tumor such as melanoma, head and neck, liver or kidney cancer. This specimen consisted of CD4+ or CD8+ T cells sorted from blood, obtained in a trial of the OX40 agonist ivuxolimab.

This chain's CDR3 is CASSWGQDYGYTF. The CDR3 bases are TGTGCCAGCAGCTGGGGACAGGACTATGGCTACACCTTC. V and J are TRBV7-9 and TRBJ1-2; 8 bases line up with TRBD1. The CDR3 consists of 13 residues. The V gene end was trimmed by 4 bases and the J gene end by 3 bases; junction bases not matched to a gene: 1. Germline values: CDR1 SEHNR, CDR2 FQNEAQ (reference sequence).